Reported below is one TCR beta chain. The antigen it recognizes is unknown. Base qualities are not provided; no much larger clone lies one nucleotide away. This entry is derived from a study of blood T cell repertoires in COVID-19 (TCRdb year 2020). Study-wide context: The collaborator samples originated in the United States, Italy and Spain and spanned the acute and convalescent phases of COVID-19. The material from the prospective study consisted of cDNA or gDNA derived from T cells, B-cell-depleted T cells, or PBMCs. Deeply sampled blood TCRbeta repertoires from subjects exposed to, actively infected with, or recovered from COVID-19 were included in the dataset. A freely available public database, intended as a resource for researchers studying the immune response to SARS-CoV-2, is where the repertoires were released. The samples were drawn from the first 160 participants of the ongoing ImmuneRACE study and from more than 1,000 subjects provided by 6 global collaborators. The sample metadata nearly always contained a de-identified subject ID, COVID-19 status, age in years and sex. HLA class I and class II types, where available, came from metadata supplied by the sample provider rather than from assay-based typing.

TCRbeta CDR3 regions were amplified from genomic DNA using the immunoSEQ Assay, a bias-controlled multiplex PCR. The published analysis was carried out like this. The number of nucleated cells in each sample was estimated by amplification of reference gene primers within the assay. To quantify the absolute abundance of each unique TCRbeta CDR3 rearrangement, sequence reads were collapsed and filtered. For each sample, productive Simpson clonality was calculated by taking the square root of Simpson's diversity index across productive rearrangements. Sourced from immuneACCESS, this table was stored by TCRdb with only in-frame sequences that have V and J called. A share of the clones is absent; for the studies checked, an unresolved V gene accounts for under half, and the remainder has no known explanation. Clone size and V and J calls were adopted from that table, with D and trimming inferred from the DNA. This sample lists roughly 250,000 clones; approximately 90% were detected once. In total, the top ten clones hold over 3.5% of the sample.

The collaborating institutions used their own protocols to collect whole blood in K2EDTA tubes. For TCRbeta analysis, collaborators shipped samples in one of three forms: frozen whole blood, isolated PBMCs, or DNA extracted from either of those sample types. The germline V gene (reference sequence) yields SEHNR for CDR1 and FQNEAQ for CDR2. Trimming leaves V shorter by 2 bases and J shorter by 4 bases, with the junction holding 13 bases beyond the gene matches. The CDR3 sequence holds 17 residues, the cysteine and phenylalanine included. Only the CDR3 region is kept as DNA, spanning 51 bases read in frame from base 1. Study-level results and caveats: The quantity of clinical and demographic metadata differed by source and by participant and was supplied without curation.

This clonotype was sampled from a woman in her forties with acute or convalescent COVID-19. The rearrangement joined TRBV7-9 to TRBJ1-2; 7 bases in the junction line up with TRBD1. The material sequenced was peripheral blood. The DNA sequence is as follows: TGTGCCAGCAGCTTACGCGACCGGGACAGATTACTCTATGGCTACACCTTC. Its protein is CASSLRDRDRLLYGYTF.